This TCR beta chain was retrieved from a study of blood T cell repertoires in COVID-19. Data came from immunoSEQ multiplex PCR; TCRdb stores just in-frame clones and leaves some out. The sample shows approximately 390,000 clones, approximately 88% of them seen only once. In germline, CDR1 is MDHEN, CDR2 SYDVKM. The CDR3 is made up of 15 amino acids. V gave up 6 bases and J gave up 8 bases; unmatched junction bases: 7. The source is a woman aged 40-49 years with acute COVID-19. Sample: PBMCs or T cells enriched from blood (not recorded which). This chain connects TRBV28 to TRBJ1-4, with TRBD1 matching 12 bases. The CDR3 sequence: CASRGGQGAREKLFF. DNA of the CDR3: TGTGCCAGCAGGGGGGGACAGGGGGCGCGGGAAAAACTGTTTTTT.